A single sample is the source of the 17 T cell receptor beta chains below, sequenced in a study of PD-1 blockade in classical Hodgkin lymphoma. Only in-frame clones appear in the TCRdb table, and some are missing; sequencing was by immunoSEQ multiplex PCR. The sample has roughly 31,000 clones, 65% to 90% seen once. Autologous stem cell transplantation was followed by relapse in every patient, and brentuximab vedotin exposure varied. The authors purified CD4+ T cells from thawed PBMCs by magnetic negative selection. This specimen was CD4+ T cells from blood, taken at baseline. The receptors were sampled from a human donor with classical Hodgkin lymphoma.

This clone was seen just once. The genes are TRBV30 and TRBJ1-1; 8 bases line up with TRBD1. Per the germline V gene, CDR1 is GTSNPN and CDR2 is SVGIG (reference sequence). The junction had 3 bases not matched to a gene; V was cut back by 3 bases and J by 0 bases. The CDR3 is 14 residues long. Here the CDR3 reads CAWRMTGVNTEAFF. The CDR3 region has the DNA TGTGCCTGGAGGATGACAGGGGTGAACACTGAAGCTTTCTTT.

The chain links TRBV7-9 to TRBJ1-4; tentatively, D is TRBD1 (6 bases). Per germline, CDR1 SEHNR and CDR2 FQNEAQ (reference sequence). This CDR3 comprises 15 residues. V was pared by 7 bases and J by 8 bases, with 20 bases between. The CDR3 DNA sequence: TGTGCCAGCACCCAGGCCGGGGGCTTCGACGAAAAACTGTTTTTT. Translation: CASTQAGGFDEKLFF.

J is TRBJ2-3 and V is TRBV4-1; D gene ambiguous. The CDR3 consists of 14 residues. The V gene lost 1 base and the J gene lost 3 bases, with 8 bases spanning the gap. Looked up from germline, CDR1 is MGHRA and CDR2 is YSYEKL. CDR3: CASSQVGRTDTQYF. The CDR3 nucleotides are TGCGCCAGCAGCCAAGTGGGTAGAACAGATACGCAGTATTTT.

The gene calls are TRBV18 and TRBJ1-5; 8 positions match TRBD1. The CDR3 totals 15 residues. After removal of 3 bases from V and 3 bases from J, the junction contained 4 bases not matched to a gene. In germline, CDR1 is KGHSH, CDR2 LQKENI. For the CDR3, the DNA is TGTGCCAGCTCACCCCAGGGGGCTAACAATCAGCCCCAGCATTTT. As protein: CASSPQGANNQPQHF. The full variable domain, rest sourced from reference TRBV18 and TRBJ1-5, is NAGVMQNPRHLVRRRGQEARLRCSPMKGHSHVYWYRQLPEEGLKFMVYLQKENIIDESGMPKERFSAEFPKEGPSILRIQQVVRGDSAAYFCASSPQGANNQPQHFGDGTRLSIL.

This sequence joins TRBV19 and TRBJ2-7; 9 bases line up with TRBD2. J gave up 6 bases and V 5 bases, and 8 bases lay outside the gene matches. The germline V gene has CDR1 LNHDA and CDR2 SQIVND (reference sequence). There are 14 residues in the CDR3. In nucleotides, the CDR3 is TGTGCCAGTAGTGGAGGGACTAGCTCGTCCGAGCAGTACTTC. It yields the protein CASSGGTSSSEQYF.

The J gene is TRBJ1-4, the V gene TRBV4-2, with unresolved D. The CDR3 is made up of 13 amino acids. Germline V lookup: CDR1 LGHNA, CDR2 YNFKEQ. Trimming pared 1 base from V and 8 bases from J, leaving 8 bases between. The CDR3 sequence is CASSQVPPEKLFF. CDR3 in DNA: TGTGCCAGCAGCCAAGTTCCCCCCGAAAAACTGTTTTTT.

The rearrangement uses TRBV29-1 and TRBJ2-3; D possibly corresponds to TRBD2 (5 bases). This CDR3 is 13 amino acids long. The germline CDR1 and CDR2 sequences are SQVTM and ANQGSEA. Trimming took off 7 bases at V and 2 bases at J, with 13 bases between the two ends. CDR3 amino acids: CSAFRRATDTQYF. In DNA form, the CDR3 reads TGCAGCGCCTTTCGGCGGGCCACAGATACGCAGTATTTT.

The chain couples TRBV29-1 to TRBJ1-2; D is perhaps TRBD1 (6 bases). The V gene's germline CDR1 is SQVTM and CDR2 ANQGSEA. The CDR3 length is 15 residues. The V end was cut by 0 bases, the J end by 4 bases, with 15 bases between. The CDR3 DNA reads as TGCAGCGTTGAAGATCTTGCAGGGGTTTTCTATGGCTACACCTTC. Protein sequence: CSVEDLAGVFYGYTF.

The rearrangement links TRBV11-3 to TRBJ2-2; either TRBD1 or TRBD2 may fit D (5 bases each). Germline V gene sequence: CDR1 SGHNT, CDR2 YENEEA. This CDR3 region has 16 residues. Trimming left V 1 base short and J 4 bases short, with 13 bases between. CDR3 amino acids: CASSLGTTRGTGELFF. CDR3 bases: TGTGCCAGCAGCTTAGGGACAACCCGGGGCACCGGGGAGCTGTTTTTT.

The V and J genes are TRBV18 and TRBJ2-7; D may be TRBD2 (6 bases). Germline V gene data show CDR1 as KGHSH and CDR2 as LQKENI. The CDR3 extends over 14 amino acids. V was shortened by 3 bases and J by 7 bases, with 16 bases between the two germline ends. CDR3 nucleotide sequence: TGTGCCAGCTCACCCGAACAGATCGGAGGGGAGCAGTACTTC. It is translated as CASSPEQIGGEQYF.

V usage is TRBV11-3 and J usage is TRBJ1-1; D is unresolved. This CDR3 region has 13 residues. Trimming pared 2 bases from V and 1 base from J, leaving 5 bases between. Per the germline V gene, CDR1 is SGHNT and CDR2 is YENEEA. The CDR3 nucleotides read TGTGCCAGCAGCTTAATATCGAACACTGAAGCTTTCTTT. Residues: CASSLISNTEAFF. The variable domain in full, with the rest retrieved from reference TRBV11-3 and TRBJ1-1, is EAGVVQSPRYKIIEKKQPVAFWCNPISGHNTLYWYLQNLGQGPELLIRYENEEAVDDSQLPKDRFSAERLKGVDSTLKIQPAELGDSAVYLCASSLISNTEAFFGQGTRLTVV.

The chain employs TRBV11-3 and TRBJ2-1; unclear D gene. CDR3 size: 13 residues. Trimming stripped 0 bases from V and 6 bases from J, with 6 bases between. Looked up from germline, CDR1 is SGHNT and CDR2 is YENEEA. CDR3 residues: CASSLDLGNEQFF. The CDR3 region has the DNA TGTGCCAGCAGCTTAGATTTGGGCAATGAGCAGTTCTTC.

This rearrangement joins TRBV6-6 to TRBJ1-4, with TRBD1 matching 8 bases. CDR1 and CDR2 (germline): MNHNY, SVGAGI (reference sequence). V dropped 2 bases and J dropped 7; count of bases not matched to a gene: 9. The CDR3 has 16 amino acids. The CDR3 region has the DNA TGTGCCAGCAGTTACCGGAAGACAGGGGAAGTTGAAAAACTGTTTTTT. Its protein product is CASSYRKTGEVEKLFF.

V is TRBV10-3 and J is TRBJ2-1; no definite D call. V gave up 0 bases and J gave up 7 bases, with 13 bases separating them. CDR1 is ENHRY and CDR2 is SYGVKD in the germline V gene. The CDR3 totals 15 residues. The CDR3, as DNA: TGTGCCATCAGTGAGTCGACGTTACGGGTTAATGAGCAGTTCTTC. Amino acids: CAISESTLRVNEQFF.

The genes are TRBV28 and TRBJ2-2, with 8 bases identical to TRBD1. CDR3 size: 15 residues. V shed 7 bases and J 3 bases; nucleotides not matched to a gene: 7. Germline CDR1 MDHEN, CDR2 SYDVKM. The CDR3 loop reads CASKTRGQDTGELFF. The CDR3 DNA sequence: TGTGCCAGCAAGACCAGGGGGCAGGACACCGGGGAGCTGTTTTTT.

This clone was detected only a few times. The chain joins TRBV2 to TRBJ1-3; D is unclear. The V gene lost 4 bases and the J gene lost 8 bases, with 15 bases spanning the gap. CDR1 and CDR2 (germline): SNHLY, FYNNEI. The length of the CDR3 is 14 residues. The CDR3, as DNA: TGTGCCAGCAGTGGGGCGGAGGAAGGATACACCATATATTTT. This codes for CASSGAEEGYTIYF.

The chain carries TRBV30 and TRBJ1-1; D not resolved. Germline V gene data show CDR1 as GTSNPN and CDR2 as SVGIG (reference sequence). The CDR3 extends over 15 amino acids. Deletions cut 2 bases from V and 2 bases from J, with 15 bases between. The CDR3 region is CAWSLGGLSNTEAFF. In DNA form, the CDR3 reads TGTGCCTGGAGTCTAGGAGGCCTTTCAAACACTGAAGCTTTCTTT.